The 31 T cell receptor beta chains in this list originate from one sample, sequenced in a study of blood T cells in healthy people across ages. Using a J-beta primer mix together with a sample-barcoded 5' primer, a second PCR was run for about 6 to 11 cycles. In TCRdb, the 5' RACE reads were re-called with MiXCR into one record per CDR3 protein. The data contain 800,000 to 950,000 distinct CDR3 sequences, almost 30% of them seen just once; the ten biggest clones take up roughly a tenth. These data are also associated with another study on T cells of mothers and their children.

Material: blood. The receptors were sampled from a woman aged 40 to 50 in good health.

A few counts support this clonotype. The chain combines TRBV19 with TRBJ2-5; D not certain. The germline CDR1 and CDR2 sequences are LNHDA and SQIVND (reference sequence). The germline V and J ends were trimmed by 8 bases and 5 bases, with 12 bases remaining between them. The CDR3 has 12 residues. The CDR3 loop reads CASGHSGETQYF. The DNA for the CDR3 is TGTGCCAGTGGGCACTCCGGGGAGACCCAGTACTTC.

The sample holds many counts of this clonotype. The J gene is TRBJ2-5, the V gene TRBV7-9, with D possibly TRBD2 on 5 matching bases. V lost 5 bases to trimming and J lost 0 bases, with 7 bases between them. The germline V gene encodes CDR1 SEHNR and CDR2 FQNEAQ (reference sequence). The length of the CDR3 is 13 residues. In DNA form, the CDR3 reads TGTGCCAGCAGCCGAGGGTACCAAGAGACCCAGTACTTC. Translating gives CASSRGYQETQYF.

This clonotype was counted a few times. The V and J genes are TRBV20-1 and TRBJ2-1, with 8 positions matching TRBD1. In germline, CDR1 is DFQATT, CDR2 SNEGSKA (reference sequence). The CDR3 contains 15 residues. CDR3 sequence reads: CSAPDRGSSYNEQFF. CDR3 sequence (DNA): TGCAGCGCACCCGACAGGGGAAGCTCCTACAATGAGCAGTTCTTC.

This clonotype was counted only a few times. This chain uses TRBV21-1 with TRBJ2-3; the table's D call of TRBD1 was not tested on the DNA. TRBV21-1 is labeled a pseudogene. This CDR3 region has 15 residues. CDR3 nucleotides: TGTGCCAGCAGCAAAGCGACAGGGGGCACAGATACGCAGTATTTT. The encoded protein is CASSKATGGTDTQYF.

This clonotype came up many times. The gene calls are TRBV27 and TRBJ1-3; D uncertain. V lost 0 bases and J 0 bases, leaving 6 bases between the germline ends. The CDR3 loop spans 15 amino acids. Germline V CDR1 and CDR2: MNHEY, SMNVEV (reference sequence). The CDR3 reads CASSLSGSSGNTIYF. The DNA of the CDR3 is TGTGCCAGCAGTTTATCAGGGAGCTCTGGAAACACCATATATTTT.

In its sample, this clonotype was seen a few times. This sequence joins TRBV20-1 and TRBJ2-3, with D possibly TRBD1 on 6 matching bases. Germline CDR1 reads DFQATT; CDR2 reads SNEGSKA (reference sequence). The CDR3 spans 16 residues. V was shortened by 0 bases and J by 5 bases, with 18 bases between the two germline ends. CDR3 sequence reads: CSARENSRGWGDTQYF. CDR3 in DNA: TGCAGTGCTAGAGAAAATAGCAGGGGATGGGGAGATACGCAGTATTTT.

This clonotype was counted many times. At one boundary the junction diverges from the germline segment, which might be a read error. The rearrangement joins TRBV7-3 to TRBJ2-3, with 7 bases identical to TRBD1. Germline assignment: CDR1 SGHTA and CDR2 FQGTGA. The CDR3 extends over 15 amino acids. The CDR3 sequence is CASSLNRGSTDTQYF. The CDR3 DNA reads TGCGCCAGCAGTCTAAACAGGGGAAGCACAGATACGCAGTATTTT.

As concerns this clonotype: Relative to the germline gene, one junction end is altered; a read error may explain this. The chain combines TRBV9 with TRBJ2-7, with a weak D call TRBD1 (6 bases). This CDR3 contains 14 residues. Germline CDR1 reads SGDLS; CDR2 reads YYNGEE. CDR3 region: CASNVAIGGYEQYF. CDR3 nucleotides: TGTGCCAGCAACGTAGCGATAGGGGGCTACGAGCAGTACTTC.

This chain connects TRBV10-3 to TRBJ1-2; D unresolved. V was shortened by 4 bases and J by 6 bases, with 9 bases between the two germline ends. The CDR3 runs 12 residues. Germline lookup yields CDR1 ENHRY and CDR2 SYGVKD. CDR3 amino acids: CAISGHGDGYTF. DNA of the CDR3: TGTGCCATCAGTGGGCACGGGGATGGCTACACCTTC.

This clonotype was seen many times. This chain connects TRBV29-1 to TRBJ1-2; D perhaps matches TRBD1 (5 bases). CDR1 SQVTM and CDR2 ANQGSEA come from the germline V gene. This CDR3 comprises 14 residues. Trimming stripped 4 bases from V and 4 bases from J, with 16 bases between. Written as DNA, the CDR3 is TGCAGCGTTGGGGGGGTGATGGCTGGCTATGGCTACACCTTC. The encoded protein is CSVGGVMAGYGYTF.

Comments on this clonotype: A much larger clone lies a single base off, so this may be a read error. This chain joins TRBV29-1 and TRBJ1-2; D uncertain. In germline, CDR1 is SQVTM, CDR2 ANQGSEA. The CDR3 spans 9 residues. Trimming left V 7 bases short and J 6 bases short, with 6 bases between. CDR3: CSDSHGYTF. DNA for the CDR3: TGCAGCGACTCCCATGGCTACACCTTC.

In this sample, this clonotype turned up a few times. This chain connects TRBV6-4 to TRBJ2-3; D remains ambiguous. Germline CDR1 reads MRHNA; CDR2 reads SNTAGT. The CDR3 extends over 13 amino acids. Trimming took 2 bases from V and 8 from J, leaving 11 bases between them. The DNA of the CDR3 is TGTGCCAGCAGTGACGGAAATTGGGGTACGCAGTATTTT. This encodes CASSDGNWGTQYF.

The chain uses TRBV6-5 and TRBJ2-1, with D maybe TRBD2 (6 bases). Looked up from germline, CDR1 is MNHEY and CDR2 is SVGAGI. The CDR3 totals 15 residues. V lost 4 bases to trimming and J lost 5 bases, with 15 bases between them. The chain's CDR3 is CASSFVEGSHNEQFF. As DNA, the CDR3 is TGTGCCAGCAGTTTCGTGGAGGGTTCCCACAATGAGCAGTTCTTC.

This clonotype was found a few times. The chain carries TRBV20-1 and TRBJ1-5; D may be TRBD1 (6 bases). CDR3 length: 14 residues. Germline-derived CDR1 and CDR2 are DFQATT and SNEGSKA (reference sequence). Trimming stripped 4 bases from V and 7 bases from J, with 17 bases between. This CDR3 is CSAKYAGVDQPQHF. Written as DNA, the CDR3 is TGCAGTGCTAAATATGCAGGGGTGGACCAGCCCCAGCATTTT.

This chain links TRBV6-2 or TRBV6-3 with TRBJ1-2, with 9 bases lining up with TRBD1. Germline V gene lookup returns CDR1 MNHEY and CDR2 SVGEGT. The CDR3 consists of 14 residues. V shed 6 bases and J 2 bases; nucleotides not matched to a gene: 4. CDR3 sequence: CASRLTGGNYGYTF. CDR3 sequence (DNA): TGTGCCAGCAGACTGACAGGGGGGAACTATGGCTACACCTTC.

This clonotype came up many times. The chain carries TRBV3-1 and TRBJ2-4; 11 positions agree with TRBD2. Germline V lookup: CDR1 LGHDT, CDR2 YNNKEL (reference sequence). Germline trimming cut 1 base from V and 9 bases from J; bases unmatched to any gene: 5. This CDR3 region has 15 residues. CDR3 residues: CASSQAPSGGTIQYF. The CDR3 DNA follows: TGTGCCAGCAGCCAAGCACCTAGCGGGGGGACCATTCAGTACTTC.

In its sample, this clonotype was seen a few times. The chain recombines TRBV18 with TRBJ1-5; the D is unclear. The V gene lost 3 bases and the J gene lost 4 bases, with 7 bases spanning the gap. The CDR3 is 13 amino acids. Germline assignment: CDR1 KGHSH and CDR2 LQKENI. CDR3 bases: TGTGCCAGCTCACCTAACGGGAATCAGCCCCAGCATTTT. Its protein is CASSPNGNQPQHF.

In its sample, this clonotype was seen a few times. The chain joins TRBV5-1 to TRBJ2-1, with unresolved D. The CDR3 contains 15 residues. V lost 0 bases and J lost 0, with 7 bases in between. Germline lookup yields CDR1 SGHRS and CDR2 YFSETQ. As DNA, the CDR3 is TGCGCCAGCAGCTTGGGGACGTTCTCCTACAATGAGCAGTTCTTC. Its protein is CASSLGTFSYNEQFF.

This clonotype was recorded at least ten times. The CDR3 nucleotides read TGTGCCAGCAGTGAATCCGGGGGGCCCTACAATGAGCAGTTCTTC. It encodes CASSESGGPYNEQFF. V and J are TRBV2 and TRBJ2-1; a possible D gene is TRBD2 (7 bases). CDR1 and CDR2 (germline): SNHLY, FYNNEI. Deletions cut 2 bases from V and 2 bases from J, with 10 bases between. The CDR3 runs to 15 residues. Together with reference TRBV2 and TRBJ2-1, the CDR3 gives the full variable domain: EPEVTQTPSHQVTQMGQEVILRCVPISNHLYFYWYRQILGQKVEFLVSFYNNEISEKSEIFDDQFSVERPDGSNFTLKIRSTKLEDSAMYFCASSESGGPYNEQFFGPGTRLTVL.

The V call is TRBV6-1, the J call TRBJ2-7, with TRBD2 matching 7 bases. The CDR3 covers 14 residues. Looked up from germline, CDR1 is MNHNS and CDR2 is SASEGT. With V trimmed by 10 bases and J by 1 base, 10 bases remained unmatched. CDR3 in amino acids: CATLPGLLSYEQYF. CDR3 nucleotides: TGTGCCACCCTGCCGGGACTACTTTCCTACGAGCAGTACTTC.

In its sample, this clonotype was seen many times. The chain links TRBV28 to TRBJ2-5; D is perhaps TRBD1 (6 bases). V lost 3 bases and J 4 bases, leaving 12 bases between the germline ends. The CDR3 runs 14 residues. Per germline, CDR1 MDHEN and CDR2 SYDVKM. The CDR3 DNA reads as TGTGCCAGCAGTTTCCGCAGGGGAGCAGAGACCCAGTACTTC. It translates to CASSFRRGAETQYF.

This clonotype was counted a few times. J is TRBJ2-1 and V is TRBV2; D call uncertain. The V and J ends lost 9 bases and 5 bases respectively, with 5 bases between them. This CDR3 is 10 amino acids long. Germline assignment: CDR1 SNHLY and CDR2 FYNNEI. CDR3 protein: CASRNNEQFF. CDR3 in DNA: TGTGCCAGTCGGAACAATGAGCAGTTCTTC.

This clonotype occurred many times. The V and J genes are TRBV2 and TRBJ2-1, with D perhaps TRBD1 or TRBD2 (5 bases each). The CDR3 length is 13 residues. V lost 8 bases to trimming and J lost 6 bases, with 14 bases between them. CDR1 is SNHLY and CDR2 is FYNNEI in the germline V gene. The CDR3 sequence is CASQRGDINEQFF. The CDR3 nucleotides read TGTGCCAGCCAGAGGGGCGATATCAATGAGCAGTTCTTC.

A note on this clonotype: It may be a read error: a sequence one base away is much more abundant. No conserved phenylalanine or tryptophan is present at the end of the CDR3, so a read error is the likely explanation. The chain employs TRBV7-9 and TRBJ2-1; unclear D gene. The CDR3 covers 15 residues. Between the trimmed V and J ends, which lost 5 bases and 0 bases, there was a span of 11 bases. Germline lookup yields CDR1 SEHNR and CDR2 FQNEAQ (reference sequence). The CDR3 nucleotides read TGTGCCAGCAGCCAAACTCTTGTCTCCTACAATGAGCAGTTCTTG. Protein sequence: CASSQTLVSYNEQFL.

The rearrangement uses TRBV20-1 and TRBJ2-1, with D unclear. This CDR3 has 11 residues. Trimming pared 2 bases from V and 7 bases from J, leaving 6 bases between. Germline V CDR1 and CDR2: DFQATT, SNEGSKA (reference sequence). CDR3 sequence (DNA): TGCAGTGCTAGAACAAGAAATGAGCAGTTCTTC. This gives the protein CSARTRNEQFF.

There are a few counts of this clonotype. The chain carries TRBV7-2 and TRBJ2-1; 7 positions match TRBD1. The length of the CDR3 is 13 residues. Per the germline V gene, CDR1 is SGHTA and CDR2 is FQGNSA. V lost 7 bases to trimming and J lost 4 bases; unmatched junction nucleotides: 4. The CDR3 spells CASIKGAYNEQFF. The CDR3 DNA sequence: TGTGCCAGCATTAAGGGGGCTTACAATGAGCAGTTCTTC. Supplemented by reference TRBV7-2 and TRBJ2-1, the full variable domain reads GAGVSQSPSNKVTEKGKDVELRCDPISGHTALYWYRQSLGQGLEFLIYFQGNSAPDKSGLPSDRFSAERTGGSVSTLTIQRTQQEDSAVYLCASIKGAYNEQFFGPGTRLTVL.

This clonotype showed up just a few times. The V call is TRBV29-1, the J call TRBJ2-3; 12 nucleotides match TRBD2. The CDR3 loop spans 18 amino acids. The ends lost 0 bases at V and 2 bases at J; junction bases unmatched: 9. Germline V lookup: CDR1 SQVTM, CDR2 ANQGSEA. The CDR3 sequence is CSVEDWELAGGNTDTQYF. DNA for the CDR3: TGCAGCGTTGAAGATTGGGAGCTAGCGGGGGGGAACACAGATACGCAGTATTTT.

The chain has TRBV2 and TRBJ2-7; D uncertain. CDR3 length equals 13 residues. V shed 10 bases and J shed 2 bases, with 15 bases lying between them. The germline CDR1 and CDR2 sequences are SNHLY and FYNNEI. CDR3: CANAPRMTYEQYF. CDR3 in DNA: TGTGCCAACGCTCCCCGAATGACCTACGAGCAGTACTTC.

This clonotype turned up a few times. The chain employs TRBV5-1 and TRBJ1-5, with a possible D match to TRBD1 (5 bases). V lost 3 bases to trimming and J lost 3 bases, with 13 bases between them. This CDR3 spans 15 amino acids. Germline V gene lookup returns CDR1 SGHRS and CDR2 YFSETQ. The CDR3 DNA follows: TGCGCCAGCAGCTACCGAGGAGGGGTCAATCAGCCCCAGCATTTT. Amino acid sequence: CASSYRGGVNQPQHF.

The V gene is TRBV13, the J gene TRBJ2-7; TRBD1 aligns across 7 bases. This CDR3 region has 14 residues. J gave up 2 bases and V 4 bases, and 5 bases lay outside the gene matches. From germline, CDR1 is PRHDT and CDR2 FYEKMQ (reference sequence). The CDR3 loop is CASSSDRDPYEQYF. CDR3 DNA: TGTGCCAGCAGCTCCGACAGGGACCCCTACGAGCAGTACTTC.

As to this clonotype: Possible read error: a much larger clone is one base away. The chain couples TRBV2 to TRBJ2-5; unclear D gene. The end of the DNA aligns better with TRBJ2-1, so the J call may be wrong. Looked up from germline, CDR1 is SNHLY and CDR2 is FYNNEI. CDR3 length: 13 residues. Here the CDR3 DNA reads TGTGCCAGCACCCAAAGTTGGCAAGAGACCCAGTTCTTC. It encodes CASTQSWQETQFF.